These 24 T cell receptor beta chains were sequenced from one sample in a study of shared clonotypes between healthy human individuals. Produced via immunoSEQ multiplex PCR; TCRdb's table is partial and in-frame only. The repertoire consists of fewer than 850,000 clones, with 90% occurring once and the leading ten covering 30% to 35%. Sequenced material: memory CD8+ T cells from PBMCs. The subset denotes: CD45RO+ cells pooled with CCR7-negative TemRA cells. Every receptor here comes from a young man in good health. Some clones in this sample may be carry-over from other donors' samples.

This CDR3 is CASSLYRDDTQYF. CDR3 nucleotide sequence: TGTGCCAGCAGCTTGTACCGGGACGATACGCAGTATTTT. The V gene is TRBV7-8, the J gene TRBJ2-3; possibly TRBD1 or TRBD2 for D (5 bases each). The CDR3 contains 13 residues. V was shortened by 3 bases and J by 6 bases, with 10 bases between the two germline ends. The germline V gene encodes CDR1 SGHVS and CDR2 FQNEAQ.

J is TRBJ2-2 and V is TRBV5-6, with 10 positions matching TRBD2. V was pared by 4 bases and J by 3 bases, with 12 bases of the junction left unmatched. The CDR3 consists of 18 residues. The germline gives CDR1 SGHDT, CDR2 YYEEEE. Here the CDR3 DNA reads TGTGCCAGCAGCCCCTGGACTAGCGGTAGGGTCTACACCGGGGAGCTGTTTTTT. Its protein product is CASSPWTSGRVYTGELFF. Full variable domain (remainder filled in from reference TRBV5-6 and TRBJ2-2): DAGVTQSPTHLIKTRGQQVTLRCSPKSGHDTVSWYQQALGQGPQFIFQYYEEEERQRGNFPDRFSGHQFPNYSSELNVNALLLGDSALYLCASSPWTSGRVYTGELFFGEGSRLTVL.

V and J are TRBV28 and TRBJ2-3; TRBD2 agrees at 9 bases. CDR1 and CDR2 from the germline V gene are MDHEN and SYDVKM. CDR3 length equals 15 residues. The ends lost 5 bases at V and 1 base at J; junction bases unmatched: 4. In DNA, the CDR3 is TGTGCCAGCAGTATAAGACTAGCGGGCACAGATACGCAGTATTTT. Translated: CASSIRLAGTDTQYF. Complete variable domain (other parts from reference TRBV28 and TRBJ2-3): DVKVTQSSRYLVKRTGEKVFLECVQDMDHENMFWYRQDPGLGLRLIYFSYDVKMKEKGDIPEGYSVSREKKERFSLILESASTNQTSMYLCASSIRLAGTDTQYFGPGTRLTVL.

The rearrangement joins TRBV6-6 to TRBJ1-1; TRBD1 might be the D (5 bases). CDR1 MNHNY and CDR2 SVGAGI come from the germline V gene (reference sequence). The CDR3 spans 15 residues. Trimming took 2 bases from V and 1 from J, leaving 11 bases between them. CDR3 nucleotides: TGTGCCAGCAGTTACGGAACAGGAAAGAACACTGAAGCTTTCTTT. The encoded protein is CASSYGTGKNTEAFF.

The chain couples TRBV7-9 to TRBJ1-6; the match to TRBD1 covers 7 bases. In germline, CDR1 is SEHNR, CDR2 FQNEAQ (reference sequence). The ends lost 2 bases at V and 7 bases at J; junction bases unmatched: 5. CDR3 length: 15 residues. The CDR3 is CASSLLPGQNSPLHF. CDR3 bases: TGTGCCAGCAGCTTACTCCCGGGACAGAATTCACCCCTCCACTTT.

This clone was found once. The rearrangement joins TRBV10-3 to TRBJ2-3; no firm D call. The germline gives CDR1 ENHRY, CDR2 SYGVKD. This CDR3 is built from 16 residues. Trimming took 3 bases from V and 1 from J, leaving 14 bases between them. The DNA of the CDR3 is TGTGCCATCAGTGATCTCGTCCCGCGCGGCACAGATACGCAGTATTTT. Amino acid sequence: CAISDLVPRGTDTQYF.

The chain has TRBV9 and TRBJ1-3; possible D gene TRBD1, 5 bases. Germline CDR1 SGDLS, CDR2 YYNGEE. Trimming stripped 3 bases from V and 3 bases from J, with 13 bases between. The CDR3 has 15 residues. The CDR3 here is CASSGSGGFGNTIYF. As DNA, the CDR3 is TGTGCCAGCAGCGGCTCTGGGGGGTTTGGAAACACCATATATTTT.

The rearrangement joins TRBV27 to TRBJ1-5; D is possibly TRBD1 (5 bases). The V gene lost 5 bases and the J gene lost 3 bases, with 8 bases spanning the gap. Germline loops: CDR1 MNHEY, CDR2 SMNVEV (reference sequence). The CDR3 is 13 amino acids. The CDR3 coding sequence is TGTGCCAGCAGTGTGGGGCTCAATCAGCCCCAGCATTTT. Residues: CASSVGLNQPQHF.

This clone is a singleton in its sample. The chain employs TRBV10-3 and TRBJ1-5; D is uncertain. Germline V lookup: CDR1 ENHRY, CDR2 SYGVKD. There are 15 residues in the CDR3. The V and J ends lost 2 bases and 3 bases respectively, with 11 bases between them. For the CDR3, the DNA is TGTGCCATCAGTGAGGATTACAGCCCCAATCAGCCCCAGCATTTT. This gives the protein CAISEDYSPNQPQHF.

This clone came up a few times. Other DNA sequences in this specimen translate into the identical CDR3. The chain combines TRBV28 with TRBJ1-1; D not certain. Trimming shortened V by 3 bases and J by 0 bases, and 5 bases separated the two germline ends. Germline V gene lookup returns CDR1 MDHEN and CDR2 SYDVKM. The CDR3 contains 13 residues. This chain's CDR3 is CASSFILNTEAFF. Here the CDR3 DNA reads TGTGCCAGCAGTTTTATCTTGAACACTGAAGCTTTCTTT.

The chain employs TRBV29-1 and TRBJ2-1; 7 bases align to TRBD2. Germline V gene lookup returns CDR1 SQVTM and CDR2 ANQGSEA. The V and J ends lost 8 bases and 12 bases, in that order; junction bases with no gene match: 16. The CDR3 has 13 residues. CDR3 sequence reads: CSPLKVPTGGQFF. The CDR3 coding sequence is TGCAGCCCGTTAAAGGTGCCAACGGGAGGGCAGTTCTTC.

CDR3 sequence: CATGWGQSYEQYF. CDR3 nucleotides: TGTGCCACCGGCTGGGGACAGTCCTACGAGCAGTACTTC. The rearrangement links TRBV27 to TRBJ2-7; 7 bases fit TRBD1. The CDR3 runs to 13 residues. V lost 10 bases, J lost 1 base, and 7 bases stayed unmatched. The germline CDR1 and CDR2 sequences are MNHEY and SMNVEV (reference sequence).

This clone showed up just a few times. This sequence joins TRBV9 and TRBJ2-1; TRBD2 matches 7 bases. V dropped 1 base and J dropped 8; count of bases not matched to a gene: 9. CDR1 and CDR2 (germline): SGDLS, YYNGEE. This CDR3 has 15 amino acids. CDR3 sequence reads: CASSVLSGMSDEQFF. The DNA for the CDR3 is TGTGCCAGCAGCGTACTGAGCGGGATGTCCGATGAGCAGTTCTTC.

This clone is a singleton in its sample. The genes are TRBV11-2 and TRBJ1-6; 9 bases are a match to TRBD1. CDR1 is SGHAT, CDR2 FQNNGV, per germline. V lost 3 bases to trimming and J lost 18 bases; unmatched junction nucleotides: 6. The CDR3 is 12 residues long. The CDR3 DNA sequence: TGTGCCAGCAGCTTTGACCGGGACAGGGCCCACTTT. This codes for CASSFDRDRAHF.

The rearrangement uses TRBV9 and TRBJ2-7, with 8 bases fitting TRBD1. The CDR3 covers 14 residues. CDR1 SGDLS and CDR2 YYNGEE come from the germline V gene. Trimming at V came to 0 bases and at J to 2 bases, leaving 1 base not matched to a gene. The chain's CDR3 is CASSVGGQAYEQYF. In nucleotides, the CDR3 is TGTGCCAGCAGCGTAGGGGGACAGGCCTACGAGCAGTACTTC.

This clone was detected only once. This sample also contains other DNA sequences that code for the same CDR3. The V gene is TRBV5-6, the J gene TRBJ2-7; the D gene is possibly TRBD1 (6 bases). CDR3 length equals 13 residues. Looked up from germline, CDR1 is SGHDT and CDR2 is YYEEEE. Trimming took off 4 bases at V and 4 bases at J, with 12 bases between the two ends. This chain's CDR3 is CASSPTGDYEQYF. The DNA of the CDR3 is TGTGCCAGCAGCCCGACAGGCGATTACGAGCAGTACTTC.

The chain's CDR3 is CASSPRQGVVTDTQYF. The CDR3 DNA is TGTGCCAGCAGCCCCCGACAGGGCGTTGTGACAGATACGCAGTATTTT. The V call is TRBV7-9, the J call TRBJ2-3; 7 bases match TRBD1. The germline CDR1 and CDR2 sequences are SEHNR and FQNEAQ (reference sequence). This CDR3 is built from 16 residues. The V gene end was trimmed by 5 bases and the J gene end by 3 bases; junction bases not matched to a gene: 11.

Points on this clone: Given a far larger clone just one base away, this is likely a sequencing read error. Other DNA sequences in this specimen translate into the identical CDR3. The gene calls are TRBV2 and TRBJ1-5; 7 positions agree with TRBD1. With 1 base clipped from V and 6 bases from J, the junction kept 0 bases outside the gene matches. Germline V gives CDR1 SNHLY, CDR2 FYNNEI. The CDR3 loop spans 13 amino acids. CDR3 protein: CASSEEGAQPQHF. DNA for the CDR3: TGTGCCAGCAGTGAAGAGGGGGCTCAGCCCCAGCATTTT. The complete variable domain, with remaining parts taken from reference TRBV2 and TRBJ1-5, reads EPEVTQTPSHQVTQMGQEVILRCVPISNHLYFYWYRQILGQKVEFLVSFYNNEISEKSEIFDDQFSVERPDGSNFTLKIRSTKLEDSAMYFCASSEEGAQPQHFGDGTRLSIL.

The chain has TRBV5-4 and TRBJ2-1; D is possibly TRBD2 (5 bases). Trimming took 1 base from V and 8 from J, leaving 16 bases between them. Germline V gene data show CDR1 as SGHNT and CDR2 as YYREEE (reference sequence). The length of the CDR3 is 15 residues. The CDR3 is CASSLQGLANDEQFF. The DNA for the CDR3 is TGTGCCAGCAGCTTGCAAGGGCTAGCTAACGATGAGCAGTTCTTC.

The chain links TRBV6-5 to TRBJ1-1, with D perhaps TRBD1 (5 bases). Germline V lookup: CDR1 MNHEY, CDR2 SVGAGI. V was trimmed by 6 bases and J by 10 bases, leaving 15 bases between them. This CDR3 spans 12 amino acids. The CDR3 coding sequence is TGTGCCAGCAGCAGGGAAGGGGAATTAGCTTTCTTT. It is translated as CASSREGELAFF.

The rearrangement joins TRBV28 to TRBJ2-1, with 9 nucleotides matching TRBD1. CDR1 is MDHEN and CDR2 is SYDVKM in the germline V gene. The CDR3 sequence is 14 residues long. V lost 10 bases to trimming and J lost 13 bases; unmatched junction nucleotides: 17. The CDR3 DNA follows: TGTGCCACCCATCGGGACAGGGCTAAGCATGCCCAGTTCTTC. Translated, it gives CATHRDRAKHAQFF.

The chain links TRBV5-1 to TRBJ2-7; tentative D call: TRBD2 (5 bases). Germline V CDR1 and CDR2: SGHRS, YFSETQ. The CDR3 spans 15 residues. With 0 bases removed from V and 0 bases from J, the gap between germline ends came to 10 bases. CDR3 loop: CASSLAGVVSYEQYF. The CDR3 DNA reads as TGCGCCAGCAGCTTGGCCGGGGTCGTCTCCTACGAGCAGTACTTC.

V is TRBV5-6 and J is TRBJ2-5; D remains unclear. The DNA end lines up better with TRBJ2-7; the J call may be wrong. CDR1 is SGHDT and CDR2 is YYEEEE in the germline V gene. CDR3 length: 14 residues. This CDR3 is CASSLSRQSYEQYF. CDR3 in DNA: TGTGCCAGCAGCTTGAGCCGGCAGTCCTACGAGCAGTACTTC.

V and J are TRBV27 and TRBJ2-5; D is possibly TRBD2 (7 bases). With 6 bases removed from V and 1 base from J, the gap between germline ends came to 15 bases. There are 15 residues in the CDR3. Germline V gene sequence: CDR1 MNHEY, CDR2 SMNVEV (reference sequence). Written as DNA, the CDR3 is TGTGCCAGCAGGGTATGGGGGGGGCTCCAAGAGACCCAGTACTTC. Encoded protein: CASRVWGGLQETQYF.